The T cell receptor (beta chain) under discussion was sequenced for a study of blood T cells in healthy people across ages. V dropped 5 bases and J dropped 2; count of bases not matched to a gene: 4. The CDR3 is made up of 15 amino acids. Using a J-beta primer mix together with a sample-barcoded 5' primer, a second PCR was run for roughly 6 to 12 cycles. TCRdb processed the 5' RACE reads anew with MiXCR; each CDR3 protein has one entry. The sample lists hundreds of thousands of distinct CDR3 sequences, 24% occurring once. A further study also used this sample, focusing on T cells of mothers and their children.

The chain has TRBV12-3 or TRBV12-4 and TRBJ2-3, with 10 positions matching TRBD2. The sequencing input was blood. This TCR was sampled from a boy aged 5-17 years in good health. The CDR3 DNA follows: TGTGCCAGCAGTCGGACTAGCGGATTCACAGATACGCAGTATTTT. Translation: CASSRTSGFTDTQYF.